This passage covers 15 T cell receptor beta chains from one sample sequenced in a study of blood T cell repertoires in COVID-19. Only in-frame clones appear in the TCRdb table, and some are missing; sequencing was by immunoSEQ multiplex PCR. The top ten clones hold approximately 3% of a sample with about 230,000 clones, 70% to 90% of them seen once. Sequenced material: PBMCs or T cells enriched from blood (not recorded which). These receptors were collected from a woman aged 50 to 60 in a cohort exposed to, infected with or recovered from COVID-19 (not recorded which).

The rearrangement links TRBV6-2 or TRBV6-3 to TRBJ2-3; 14 bases match TRBD2. Germline CDR1 reads MNHEY; CDR2 reads SVGEGT. The CDR3 totals 17 residues. J lost 5 bases, V lost 0 bases, and 4 bases had no gene match. The DNA of the CDR3 is TGTGCCAGCAGTTACTCGACTAGCGGGGGGGCCAGAGATACGCAGTATTTT. Translated: CASSYSTSGGARDTQYF.

This chain uses TRBV24-1 with TRBJ2-1; 9 bases agree with TRBD1. The CDR3 has 15 residues. Germline CDR1 reads KGHDR; CDR2 reads SFDVKD. V dropped 9 bases and J dropped 5; count of bases not matched to a gene: 10. CDR3 sequence reads: CATSPGDRDHNEQFF. The DNA for the CDR3 is TGTGCCACCTCTCCAGGGGACAGGGACCACAATGAGCAGTTCTTC.

This chain joins TRBV9 and TRBJ1-2, with TRBD1 matching 8 bases. The CDR3 spans 15 residues. V shed 4 bases, J shed 6 bases, and the junction held 11 bases outside the gene matches. The germline V gene has CDR1 SGDLS and CDR2 YYNGEE. The CDR3 region has the DNA TGTGCCAGCAGCCGTACGGCGGGACAGGCCGATGGCTACACCTTC. Protein product: CASSRTAGQADGYTF.

This clone was detected once. The gene calls are TRBV15 and TRBJ2-2; tentative D call: TRBD2 (5 bases). Trimming pared 6 bases from V and 7 bases from J, leaving 15 bases between. Germline CDR1 LNHNV, CDR2 YYDKDF (reference sequence). The CDR3 is made up of 14 amino acids. CDR3 amino acids: CATSPPSGSGELFF. The CDR3 DNA reads TGTGCCACCAGTCCCCCTTCGGGAAGCGGGGAGCTGTTTTTT. The full variable domain, with the rest looked up from reference TRBV15 and TRBJ2-2, is DAMVIQNPRYQVTQFGKPVTLSCSQTLNHNVMYWYQQKSSQAPKLLFHYYDKDFNNEADTPDNFQSRRPNTSFCFLDIRSPGLGDTAMYLCATSPPSGSGELFFGEGSRLTVL.

Only one count was recorded for this clone. The chain carries TRBV9 and TRBJ1-2; D unclear. The germline V gene encodes CDR1 SGDLS and CDR2 YYNGEE. This CDR3 has 14 amino acids. With 4 bases removed from V and 6 bases from J, the gap between germline ends came to 16 bases. This CDR3 reads CASSFAARPNGYTF. In DNA, the CDR3 is TGTGCCAGCAGCTTCGCGGCGCGGCCCAATGGCTACACCTTC.

V gene TRBV7-2 combines with J gene TRBJ1-2, with a weak D call TRBD1 (6 bases). Germline V CDR1 and CDR2: SGHTA, FQGNSA. V gave up 5 bases and J gave up 4 bases, with 17 bases separating them. The CDR3 has 15 amino acids. The CDR3 here is CASSRTTGSGYGYTF. CDR3 sequence (DNA): TGTGCCAGCAGCCGTACCACAGGGAGCGGCTATGGCTACACCTTC.

This chain uses TRBV10-1 with TRBJ2-3; unclear D gene. Trimming shortened V by 7 bases and J by 0 bases, and 8 bases separated the two germline ends. The CDR3 is 13 residues long. Germline V CDR1 and CDR2: WNHNN, SYGVQD (reference sequence). The CDR3 DNA reads as TGCGCCAGCAAGAGGTATAGCACAGATACGCAGTATTTT. Translation: CASKRYSTDTQYF.

The chain is built from TRBV27 and TRBJ2-2; D is undetermined. CDR1 is MNHEY and CDR2 is SMNVEV in the germline V gene (reference sequence). Trimming cost V 5 bases and J 6 bases, with 13 bases left between them. The CDR3 runs 14 residues. As DNA, the CDR3 is TGTGCCAGCAGTCGTCACCGCGAGGCCGGGGAGCTGTTTTTT. Translation gives CASSRHREAGELFF.

The genes are TRBV7-9 and TRBJ1-2; no reliable D call. The ends were cut back, 7 bases at V and 7 bases at J, with 16 bases in the middle. In germline, CDR1 is SEHNR, CDR2 FQNEAQ (reference sequence). This CDR3 contains 13 residues. CDR3: CASTPRGVIGYTF. The CDR3 DNA is TGTGCCAGCACCCCCCGAGGTGTCATTGGCTACACCTTC.

This sequence joins TRBV7-2 and TRBJ2-2; 11 bases match TRBD2. Germline V gene lookup returns CDR1 SGHTA and CDR2 FQGNSA. The V and J ends lost 6 bases and 0 bases, in that order; junction bases with no gene match: 12. The CDR3 is 19 amino acids. CDR3 DNA: TGTGCCAGCAGTCAATCTATCTTAGCGGGGGGGTCGAACACCGGGGAGCTGTTTTTT. This encodes CASSQSILAGGSNTGELFF.

V and J are TRBV6-6 and TRBJ1-6; D perhaps matches TRBD1 (6 bases). V was trimmed by 6 bases and J by 8 bases, leaving 11 bases between them. The V gene's germline CDR1 is MNHNY and CDR2 SVGAGI (reference sequence). The CDR3 extends over 13 amino acids. In DNA, the CDR3 is TGTGCCAGCAGCCGGGACACCTATTCACCCCTCCACTTT. Its protein is CASSRDTYSPLHF.

The chain employs TRBV30 and TRBJ2-6; possibly TRBD2 for D (6 bases). Germline V CDR1 and CDR2: GTSNPN, SVGIG (reference sequence). The CDR3 sequence is 14 residues long. Trimming shortened V by 0 bases and J by 3 bases, and 6 bases separated the two germline ends. CDR3 nucleotide sequence: TGTGCCTGGAGTGTGGGGGGTGGGGCCAACGTCCTGACTTTC. It translates to CAWSVGGGANVLTF.

This chain connects TRBV5-4 to TRBJ2-3, with 9 bases identical to TRBD1. J gave up 8 bases and V 0 bases, and 1 base lay outside the gene matches. The CDR3 covers 13 residues. In germline, CDR1 is SGHNT, CDR2 YYREEE (reference sequence). The CDR3 here is CASSLGDRATQYF. The CDR3 coding sequence is TGTGCCAGCAGCTTGGGGGACAGGGCTACGCAGTATTTT.

The chain couples TRBV5-1 to TRBJ2-5; possibly TRBD1 for D (6 bases). Germline V CDR1 and CDR2: SGHRS, YFSETQ. Trimming took 4 bases from V and 3 from J, leaving 16 bases between them. The CDR3 covers 15 residues. As DNA, the CDR3 is TGCGCCAGCAGCCGTATGGAAGGGGGTAAAGAGACCCAGTACTTC. Translation: CASSRMEGGKETQYF.

J is TRBJ1-6 and V is TRBV19; 8 bases map to TRBD1. V lost 2 bases to trimming and J lost 8 bases; unmatched junction nucleotides: 11. This CDR3 has 17 amino acids. CDR1 is LNHDA, CDR2 SQIVND, per germline (reference sequence). The CDR3 spells CASSIRSRQGFYSPLHF. The CDR3 nucleotides read TGTGCCAGTAGTATAAGGTCCCGACAGGGGTTTTATTCACCCCTCCACTTT.